These T cell receptor beta chains were read from a single sample in a study of shared clonotypes between healthy human individuals. TCRdb's copy holds only in-frame clones and misses some; the assay was immunoSEQ multiplex PCR. The sample records over 700,000 clones, roughly two thirds being singletons. Material for sequencing was memory CD4+ T cells sorted from blood. These receptor sequences come from a woman aged 25-40 years in good health. Both conserved end residues are part of each CDR3. Fields, in order: clone size, D gene, J gene, V gene, CDR3 protein, CDR3 DNA. D genes are given only for firm matches. Only some rows state a clone size, as once, few, many or a class for expanded clones.

- - TRBJ2-6 TRBV27 CASSPYELSGANVLTF TGTGCCAGCAGTCCCTATGAACTCTCTGGGGCCAACGTCCTGACTTTC
- - TRBJ2-3 TRBV5-1 CASSPTAGYTTDTQYF TGCGCCAGCAGCCCGACCGCCGGATATACCACAGATACGCAGTATTTT
- TRBD2 TRBJ2-3 TRBV7-2 CASSLPTGIAGGPPDTQYF TGTGCCAGCAGCTTACCCACGGGGATAGCGGGAGGGCCCCCAGATACGCAGTATTTT
- - TRBJ1-2 TRBV7-9 CASSLGGDPLNYGYTF TGTGCCAGCAGCTTAGGGGGGGACCCGCTAAACTATGGCTACACCTTC
- TRBD2 TRBJ2-1 TRBV27 CASIPHRSGGGGDEQFF TGTGCCAGCATTCCCCACCGTAGCGGGGGTGGAGGGGATGAGCAGTTCTTC
- TRBD1 TRBJ2-2 TRBV28 CASSFTGTGFTGELFF TGTGCCAGCAGTTTTACAGGGACAGGGTTCACCGGGGAGCTGTTTTTT
- - TRBJ2-6 TRBV13 CASSYPSSGANVLTF TGTGCCAGCAGCTATCCCAGCTCTGGGGCCAACGTCCTGACTTTC
few TRBD2 TRBJ2-6 TRBV10-1 CASSDLREVYLDGANVLTF TGCGCCAGCAGTGATCTTCGGGAGGTCTACCTCGACGGGGCCAACGTCCTGACTTTC
- - TRBJ2-5 TRBV4-1 CASSRPPGYAYQETQYF TGCGCCAGCAGCCGACCCCCCGGGTATGCGTACCAAGAGACCCAGTACTTC
- TRBD2 TRBJ2-1 TRBV10-1 CASSGSLAGGQDEQFF TGCGCCAGCAGTGGGTCTTTAGCGGGAGGGCAGGATGAGCAGTTCTTC
- - TRBJ2-1 TRBV28 CASSQTVRNEQFF TGTGCCAGCAGTCAGACCGTACGGAATGAGCAGTTCTTC
many TRBD2 TRBJ2-7 TRBV6-1 CASSEEAGGSYEQYF TGTGCCAGCAGTGAAGAAGCGGGAGGGTCCTACGAGCAGTACTTC
once - TRBJ2-1 TRBV7-2 CASSLDYNNEQFF TGTGCCAGCAGCTTGGACTACAACAATGAGCAGTTCTTC
- - TRBJ2-6 TRBV2 CASSDLRGSGANVLTF TGTGCCAGCAGTGATTTACGTGGCTCTGGGGCCAACGTCCTGACTTTC
- TRBD1 TRBJ2-1 TRBV15 CATSRGPDREPNEQFF TGTGCCACCAGCAGAGGCCCTGACAGGGAACCCAATGAGCAGTTCTTC
- - TRBJ2-1 TRBV11-3 CASSLDPSHNEQFF TGTGCCAGCAGCTTAGATCCGAGTCACAATGAGCAGTTCTTC
- - TRBJ2-7 TRBV5-1 CASSPNDRPYEQYF TGCGCCAGCAGCCCAAATGACCGCCCTTACGAGCAGTACTTC
- - TRBJ1-6 TRBV6-6 CASSSFTGNINSPLHF TGTGCCAGCAGTTCCTTCACAGGGAACATTAATTCACCCCTCCACTTT
- - TRBJ2-1 TRBV27 CASSLFHRGGSYNEQFF TGTGCCAGCAGTTTATTTCACCGAGGTGGGTCCTACAATGAGCAGTTCTTC
- - TRBJ2-3 TRBV9 CASSVEGGGIRGDTQYF TGTGCCAGCAGCGTAGAGGGGGGTGGCATTCGGGGAGATACGCAGTATTTT
- TRBD1 TRBJ1-2 TRBV2 CASTRDRGGGYTF TGTGCCAGCACTCGAGACAGGGGCGGTGGCTACACCTTC
once TRBD2 TRBJ2-1 TRBV11-3 CASSSTGTSGRKQFF TGTGCCAGCAGTTCTACCGGGACTAGCGGGAGAAAGCAGTTCTTC
- - TRBJ1-2 TRBV5-4 CASSGAGGYTF TGTGCCAGCAGCGGGGCGGGTGGCTACACCTTC
once - TRBJ2-1 TRBV7-8 CASSLVQGAHYNEQFF TGTGCCAGCAGCTTAGTGCAGGGTGCTCACTACAATGAGCAGTTCTTC
- - TRBJ2-6 TRBV28 CASSLRDGLSGANVLTF TGTGCCAGCAGTTTGAGGGACGGTCTCTCTGGGGCCAACGTCCTGACTTTC
- TRBD1 TRBJ1-5 TRBV4-2 CASSQDDRGSNQPQHF TGTGCCAGCAGCCAAGATGACAGGGGTAGCAATCAGCCCCAGCATTTT
- - TRBJ1-2 TRBV28 CASSLLMGTYYGYTF TGTGCCAGCAGTTTATTAATGGGGACCTACTATGGCTACACCTTC
few - TRBJ1-3 TRBV5-4 CASSPGDAGNTIYF TGTGCCAGCAGCCCTGGGGACGCGGGAAACACCATATATTTT
- - TRBJ2-5 TRBV5-1 CASTGEGETQYF TGCGCCAGCACAGGGGAGGGAGAGACCCAGTACTTC